These T cell receptor beta chains were read from a single sample in a study of T cell repertoires in cytomegalovirus infection. Their cognate antigens are unknown. One entry per CDR3 protein, called by TCRdb with MiXCR from the reads. The data hold 450,000 to 600,000 distinct CDR3 sequences, with roughly a third observed a single time. The sequences come from cultured PBMCs, collected from culture after CMV antigen stimulation. Every receptor here comes from a human donor in good health (CMV status not recorded). Some clones in this sample may be carry-over from other donors' samples. The CDR3 runs from the conserved cysteine through the conserved F or W. Size is omitted from some rows. Given values are once, few, many or a class for expanded clones.

v_call: TRBV27; clone_size: few; cdr3_aa: CASSLYARNSYNEQFF
v_call: TRBV11-2; clone_size: few; cdr3_aa: CASTSLGGYNEQFF
v_call: TRBV9; clone_size: .; cdr3_aa: CASSVQASGGNEQFF
v_call: TRBV6-2/TRBV6-3; clone_size: .; cdr3_aa: CASSPPGQAVHGYTF
v_call: TRBV7-3; clone_size: few; cdr3_aa: CASSSQGNGGYTF
v_call: TRBV19; clone_size: few; cdr3_aa: CASSILAGARNTGELFF
v_call: TRBV28; clone_size: few; cdr3_aa: CASSTRRGGTDTQYF
v_call: TRBV5-3; clone_size: .; cdr3_aa: CASSSIGTGELFF
v_call: TRBV7-2; clone_size: many; cdr3_aa: CASISRTSGNTDTQYF
v_call: TRBV7-8; clone_size: .; cdr3_aa: CASSLGFASGRFGGETQYF
v_call: TRBV5-5; clone_size: few; cdr3_aa: CASSLSGTPTNEKLFF
v_call: TRBV25-1; clone_size: .; cdr3_aa: CASSESVGGPTDTQYF
v_call: TRBV28; clone_size: .; cdr3_aa: CASSFMGGEQYF
v_call: TRBV12-3/TRBV12-4; clone_size: .; cdr3_aa: CASRDDLNTEAFF
v_call: TRBV5-5; clone_size: .; cdr3_aa: CASSLWRGMGTEAFF
v_call: TRBV12-3/TRBV12-4; clone_size: few; cdr3_aa: CASTQQGEPQHF
v_call: TRBV12-3/TRBV12-4; clone_size: few; cdr3_aa: CASSFGLVSDTQYF
v_call: TRBV30; clone_size: few; cdr3_aa: CAWRQLPGNTIYF
v_call: TRBV3-1; clone_size: .; cdr3_aa: CASSQDVTSGAQETQYF
v_call: TRBV9; clone_size: few; cdr3_aa: CASSLWTSGSQDTQYF
v_call: TRBV20-1; clone_size: .; cdr3_aa: CSASRTGPPYEQYF
v_call: TRBV7-2; clone_size: many; cdr3_aa: CASSDGQGTETQYF
v_call: TRBV29-1; clone_size: .; cdr3_aa: CSVSIETQYF
v_call: TRBV7-2; clone_size: many; cdr3_aa: CASSSQKGGNSPLHF
v_call: TRBV4-3; clone_size: .; cdr3_aa: CASSQEGRGWNEQFF
v_call: TRBV7-2; clone_size: many; cdr3_aa: CASSVRQGNNQPQHF
v_call: TRBV6-8; clone_size: .; cdr3_aa: CASSHLIGGEQYF
v_call: TRBV7-6; clone_size: .; cdr3_aa: CASSPPFPANEQFF
v_call: TRBV2; clone_size: few; cdr3_aa: CASSDSQWGNQPQHF
v_call: TRBV7-8; clone_size: .; cdr3_aa: CASSPYRVVPPSSGNTIYF
v_call: TRBV7-6; clone_size: few; cdr3_aa: CASSLALTGWTDTQYF
v_call: TRBV7-9; clone_size: many; cdr3_aa: CANAPGGADGYTF
v_call: TRBV5-4; clone_size: .; cdr3_aa: CASSGDTNNEQFF
v_call: TRBV28; clone_size: .; cdr3_aa: CASSLTGVNTF
v_call: TRBV28; clone_size: many; cdr3_aa: CASSSLAGTDTQYF